This entry concerns a single T cell receptor (beta chain). This sample is drawn from a study of blood T cell repertoires in COVID-19. Study summary: The study drew acute and convalescent COVID-19 samples from the United States, Italy and Spain. From T cells, B-cell-depleted T cells, or PBMCs came the material, which was cDNA or gDNA.

The CDR3 length is 15 residues. V lost 6 bases to trimming and J lost 0 bases, with 12 bases between them. The germline CDR1 and CDR2 sequences are MNHEY and SVGAGI. Per the authors' pipeline: Nucleated cell counts were estimated from reference gene primer amplification. The data were produced by immunoSEQ multiplex PCR, yet TCRdb's version contains in-frame clones alone and is incomplete. For V, J and clone size, that table is used; D and trimming come from the DNA. The sample lists approximately 120,000 clones, 81% occurring once. Specimen: peripheral blood. This receptor was obtained from a human donor in a cohort sampled during active COVID-19. The V and J genes are TRBV6-5 and TRBJ1-5, with a weak D call TRBD1 (5 bases). CDR3 amino acids: CASSDQGYSNQPQHF. CDR3 DNA sequence: TGTGCCAGCAGCGATCAGGGATATAGCAATCAGCCCCAGCATTTT.